The 21 T cell receptor beta chains below come from one sample, sequenced in a study of T cell responses to AZD1222 COVID-19 vaccine. TCRdb keeps only in-frame clones here, not all; method: immunoSEQ multiplex PCR. Counted here are approximately 94,000 clones, approximately 89% occurring once; the ten biggest clones make up around 3.8%. The sample here was peripheral blood, taken on day 0 of MenACWY control vaccination. The source is an adult in good health.

This clone was picked up a small number of times. The V and J genes are TRBV18 and TRBJ2-7, with TRBD1 matching 8 bases. The CDR3 extends over 14 amino acids. The germline V gene has CDR1 KGHSH and CDR2 LQKENI. The V and J ends lost 5 bases and 2 bases, in that order; junction bases with no gene match: 5. CDR3 residues: CASSSRTGTYEQYF. The CDR3 bases are TGTGCCAGCTCATCCAGGACAGGGACCTACGAGCAGTACTTC.

The chain couples TRBV9 to TRBJ1-4; tentatively, D is TRBD1 (6 bases). V lost 0 bases, J lost 0 bases, and 12 bases lay in between. This CDR3 has 17 amino acids. Germline V gene sequence: CDR1 SGDLS, CDR2 YYNGEE. CDR3 nucleotides: TGTGCCAGCAGCGTAGAACAGGGCGGTGCAACTAATGAAAAACTGTTTTTT. Its protein is CASSVEQGGATNEKLFF.

The V gene is TRBV19, the J gene TRBJ2-5, with 9 positions matching TRBD2. V shed 5 bases, J shed 3 bases, and the junction held 10 bases outside the gene matches. This CDR3 comprises 16 residues. Germline lookup yields CDR1 LNHDA and CDR2 SQIVND (reference sequence). CDR3 nucleotides: TGTGCCAGTAGTGGGGGTGGGCTAGCGGGGAAAGAGACCCAGTACTTC. Translation gives CASSGGGLAGKETQYF.

The chain joins TRBV11-2 to TRBJ2-3; tentatively, D is TRBD1 or TRBD2 (5 bases each). The germline V and J ends were trimmed by 4 bases and 6 bases, with 11 bases remaining between them. CDR1 is SGHAT, CDR2 FQNNGV, per germline. The CDR3 consists of 13 residues. The CDR3 here is CASSSVRGDTQYF. The CDR3 DNA is TGTGCCAGCAGCTCGGTACGGGGCGATACGCAGTATTTT.

This sequence joins TRBV30 and TRBJ1-2; D not resolved. Per germline, CDR1 GTSNPN and CDR2 SVGIG (reference sequence). With 7 bases removed from V and 5 bases from J, the gap between germline ends came to 14 bases. The CDR3 has 12 residues. The CDR3 sequence is CALRLVLYGYTF. For the CDR3, the DNA is TGTGCCTTGCGGCTTGTCCTTTATGGCTACACCTTC.

V and J are TRBV18 and TRBJ1-1; 8 nucleotides align to TRBD1. This CDR3 contains 13 residues. The trim removed 11 bases at V and 3 bases at J, leaving 8 bases unmatched. Germline values: CDR1 KGHSH, CDR2 LQKENI. Here the CDR3 reads CALQGQGDTEAFF. The DNA for the CDR3 is TGTGCCCTTCAAGGACAGGGTGACACTGAAGCTTTCTTT.

This CDR3 reads CASSPQGPSYEQYF. The CDR3 region has the DNA TGTGCCAGCAGTCCCCAGGGACCCTCCTACGAGCAGTACTTC. J is TRBJ2-7 and V is TRBV6-2 or TRBV6-3; possibly TRBD1 or TRBD2 for D (5 bases each). Trimming took off 5 bases at V and 0 bases at J, with 11 bases between the two ends. CDR1 MNHEY and CDR2 SVGEGT come from the germline V gene. The CDR3 loop spans 14 amino acids.

V gene TRBV3-1 (or the pseudogene TRBV3-2) combines with J gene TRBJ1-6; D perhaps matches TRBD1 (5 bases). This CDR3 has 17 residues. Germline V gene lookup returns CDR1 LGHDT and CDR2 YNNKEL (reference sequence). The V end was cut by 0 bases, the J end by 13 bases, with 22 bases between. CDR3: CASSQDHSGTASLPLHF. Written as DNA, the CDR3 is TGTGCCAGCAGCCAAGATCACTCCGGGACTGCCAGCCTTCCCCTCCACTTT.

The V gene is TRBV4-2, the J gene TRBJ2-3, with D maybe TRBD2 (6 bases). CDR3 length: 16 amino acids. Looked up from germline, CDR1 is LGHNA and CDR2 is YNFKEQ. Trimming cost V 0 bases and J 3 bases, with 13 bases left between them. As DNA, the CDR3 is TGTGCCAGCAGCCAAGATTGGGGGGAACCAACAGATACGCAGTATTTT. Protein sequence: CASSQDWGEPTDTQYF.

CDR3 nucleotides: TGTGCCACCAGCATCGGACGGGGAACCTATGGCTACACCTTC. Its translation is CATSIGRGTYGYTF. This chain links TRBV15 with TRBJ1-2; D gene uncertain. CDR3 size: 14 residues. The germline V gene has CDR1 LNHNV and CDR2 YYDKDF (reference sequence). The V gene lost 4 bases and the J gene lost 4 bases, with 13 bases spanning the gap. Complete variable domain (other parts from reference TRBV15 and TRBJ1-2): DAMVIQNPRYQVTQFGKPVTLSCSQTLNHNVMYWYQQKSSQAPKLLFHYYDKDFNNEADTPDNFQSRRPNTSFCFLDIRSPGLGDTAMYLCATSIGRGTYGYTFGSGTRLTVV.

The chain employs TRBV27 and TRBJ2-1; TRBD2 aligns across 9 bases. J lost 3 bases, V lost 4 bases, and 7 bases had no gene match. CDR3 length: 16 residues. CDR1 MNHEY and CDR2 SMNVEV come from the germline V gene (reference sequence). The CDR3 DNA reads TGTGCCAGCAGTTCGGGGCTAGCGGGAATCTACAATGAGCAGTTCTTC. It specifies CASSSGLAGIYNEQFF.

This sequence joins TRBV6-5 and TRBJ1-5; 10 bases map to TRBD1. With 5 bases clipped from V and 4 bases from J, the junction kept 2 bases outside the gene matches. The germline V gene has CDR1 MNHEY and CDR2 SVGAGI. CDR3 size: 14 residues. CDR3 sequence (DNA): TGTGCCAGCAGTCGACAGGGGGCGAATCAGCCCCAGCATTTT. Encoded protein: CASSRQGANQPQHF.

The chain employs TRBV7-9 and TRBJ1-5, with unresolved D. CDR3 length: 14 amino acids. Germline V lookup: CDR1 SEHNR, CDR2 FQNEAQ (reference sequence). V lost 5 bases and J lost 0, with 8 bases in between. This CDR3 reads CASSRQYSNQPQHF. The CDR3 DNA reads TGTGCCAGCAGCCGGCAGTATAGCAATCAGCCCCAGCATTTT. Supplemented by reference TRBV7-9 and TRBJ1-5, the full variable domain reads DTGVSQNPRHKITKRGQNVTFRCDPISEHNRLYWYRQTLGQGPEFLTYFQNEAQLEKSRLLSDRFSAERPKGSFSTLEIQRTEQGDSAMYLCASSRQYSNQPQHFGDGTRLSIL.

The CDR3 DNA follows: TGCGCCAGCAGCCAAGATTGGGCAGCTGAAGCTTTCTTT. The encoded protein is CASSQDWAAEAFF. This chain connects TRBV4-1 to TRBJ1-1; D ambiguous. The CDR3 has 13 amino acids. The germline CDR1 and CDR2 sequences are MGHRA and YSYEKL. Trimming pared 0 bases from V and 6 bases from J, leaving 8 bases between.

This chain uses TRBV19 with TRBJ1-2; TRBD1 might be the D (6 bases). This CDR3 has 16 amino acids. V gave up 5 bases and J gave up 1 base, with 17 bases separating them. Germline V gives CDR1 LNHDA, CDR2 SQIVND (reference sequence). The CDR3 reads CASSAKQGFLNYGYTF. The DNA of the CDR3 is TGTGCCAGTAGTGCTAAACAGGGATTCCTTAACTATGGCTACACCTTC.

CDR3 amino acids: CASRTTGDTEAFF. In DNA form, the CDR3 reads TGTGCCAGTAGAACTACAGGGGACACTGAAGCTTTCTTT. The rearrangement uses TRBV19 and TRBJ1-1; 7 bases are shared with TRBD1. Germline trimming cut 6 bases from V and 3 bases from J; bases unmatched to any gene: 4. Per germline, CDR1 LNHDA and CDR2 SQIVND (reference sequence). The CDR3 consists of 13 residues.

This chain links TRBV5-1 with TRBJ1-2, with D possibly TRBD1 on 6 matching bases. The CDR3 covers 14 residues. From germline, CDR1 is SGHRS and CDR2 YFSETQ. Trimming shortened V by 3 bases and J by 8 bases, and 17 bases separated the two germline ends. The CDR3 coding sequence is TGCGCCAGCAGCTCCGCCGGGACAAGACCCGGCTACACCTTC. It is translated as CASSSAGTRPGYTF. The variable domain in full, with the rest retrieved from reference TRBV5-1 and TRBJ1-2, is KAGVTQTPRYLIKTRGQQVTLSCSPISGHRSVSWYQQTPGQGLQFLFEYFSETQRNKGNFPGRFSGRQFSNSRSEMNVSTLELGDSALYLCASSSAGTRPGYTFGSGTRLTVV.

V and J are TRBV28 and TRBJ2-7, with unresolved D. CDR3 length: 12 residues. Germline CDR1 is MDHEN and CDR2 is SYDVKM. The V end was cut by 2 bases, the J end by 5 bases, with 7 bases between. CDR3 amino acids: CASSLVGDEQYF. The CDR3 bases are TGTGCCAGCAGTTTAGTCGGCGACGAGCAGTACTTC.

The chain links TRBV27 to TRBJ2-1; TRBD2 agrees at 13 bases. Trimming at V came to 8 bases and at J to 1 base, leaving 5 bases not matched to a gene. The length of the CDR3 is 16 residues. CDR1 MNHEY and CDR2 SMNVEV come from the germline V gene (reference sequence). The CDR3 DNA reads TGTGCCAGCTACCCGGGACTAGCGGGGTCCTACAATGAGCAGTTCTTC. It yields the protein CASYPGLAGSYNEQFF.

This clone appeared a single time. This chain links TRBV6-5 with TRBJ1-2; tentatively, D is TRBD1 (6 bases). Trimming removed 6 bases at V and 3 bases at J, with 8 bases between. This CDR3 has 12 residues. The germline V gene encodes CDR1 MNHEY and CDR2 SVGAGI. CDR3 DNA sequence: TGTGCCAGCAGCCGGACAGACTATGGCTACACCTTC. Encoded protein: CASSRTDYGYTF.

V gene TRBV19 combines with J gene TRBJ1-3, with D unresolved. The CDR3 extends over 15 amino acids. Germline V gene data show CDR1 as LNHDA and CDR2 as SQIVND (reference sequence). Deletions cut 3 bases from V and 2 bases from J, with 11 bases between. CDR3 bases: TGTGCCAGTAGTATGTCGGCAAGGGCTGGAAACACCATATATTTT. Residues: CASSMSARAGNTIYF.